These 5 T cell receptor beta chains originate from one sample sequenced in a study of molecular identifiers for immune sequencing clone quantification (dated by TCRdb to the late 2010s). The library was prepared using PCR. The sequencing machine was a NextSeq 500. In TCRdb, the public reads were trimmed at Q25 with fastp and aligned with MiXCR, with productive beta chains retained. Rows merge per CDR3 protein into single entries with the most common DNA and genes. Present in this sample are a few hundred thousand distinct CDR3 sequences, 25% of which were seen just once. 0.76% of the sample rests with the top ten. The sequencing sample was made of naive CD8+ T cells from blood, with Jurkat cell RNA spiked in. Read against the paper, the sample's cell subset or site label means: FACS-sorted CD8+CD4-CCR7+CD45RA+ naive T cells. These TCRs come from a human donor in good health. Some libraries in this study had Jurkat cell RNA spiked in.

As concerns this clonotype: A read error may explain this, as a much larger clone is one base away. The chain is built from TRBV25-1 and TRBJ2-7, with TRBD2 as a possible D gene (5 bases). This CDR3 comprises 14 residues. Germline loops: CDR1 MGHDK, CDR2 SYGVNS. The DNA of the CDR3 is TGTGCCAGCAGTGATCAGCGGCACTCCTGCGAGCAGTACTTC. Protein: CASSDQRHSCEQYF.

This clonotype was found a few times. The chain is built from TRBV27 and TRBJ1-6, with TRBD1 as a possible D gene (5 bases). This CDR3 comprises 17 residues. Germline values: CDR1 MNHEY, CDR2 SMNVEV (reference sequence). V lost 4 bases and J lost 6, with 19 bases in between. The CDR3 spells CASSWGSYGFSNSPLHF. CDR3 sequence (DNA): TGTGCCAGCAGTTGGGGGTCGTACGGTTTCAGTAATTCACCCCTCCACTTT.

With regard to this clonotype: Possible read error: a much larger clone is one base away. The CDR3 ends on some other residue instead of the conserved phenylalanine or tryptophan, so this is likely a read error. The chain recombines TRBV12-3 or TRBV12-4 with TRBJ2-7; 15 bases are shared with TRBD2. This CDR3 is built from 14 residues. J lost 7 bases, V lost 5 bases, and 3 bases had no gene match. CDR3 sequence reads: CASSIGLAGGEQYS. In DNA, the CDR3 is TGTGCCAGCAGTATTGGACTAGCGGGAGGGGAGCAGTACTCC.

With respect to this clonotype: An end of the junction does not agree with germline; a read error may underlie this. CDR3 loop: CTSSAHRLADTDTQYF. CDR3 DNA: TGTACCAGCAGCGCACACCGACTAGCGGACACAGATACGCAGTATTTT. This rearrangement joins TRBV11-2 to TRBJ2-3, with TRBD2 matching over 9 bases. Germline CDR1 reads SGHAT; CDR2 reads FQNNGV. This CDR3 has 16 amino acids.

This clonotype has only a few counts. This rearrangement joins TRBV28 to TRBJ1-1; D possibly corresponds to TRBD1 (6 bases). The CDR3 consists of 14 residues. Germline-derived CDR1 and CDR2 are MDHEN and SYDVKM. V dropped 6 bases and J dropped 0 bases, with 11 bases sitting between them. The CDR3 is CASRLGGVNTEAFF. The CDR3 DNA reads TGTGCCAGCAGATTAGGGGGGGTGAACACTGAAGCTTTCTTT.